The rows below give T cell receptor beta chains drawn from one sample of a study of glioma-infiltrating T cells after dendritic cell vaccination. The data were produced by immunoSEQ multiplex PCR, yet TCRdb's version contains in-frame clones alone and is incomplete. The sample comprises 50,000 to 55,000 clones, 70% to 90% of which are singletons, and 5.3% rests with the top ten. Source: blood, taken after dendritic cell vaccination. These receptors all stem from a human donor with glioblastoma. The CDR3 runs from the conserved cysteine through the conserved F or W. The order of the fields is clone size, D gene, V gene, J gene, CDR3 DNA, CDR3 protein. D genes are given only for firm matches. A clone size is listed for some rows: how often the clone was seen (once, few, many), or a class if it is expanded.

NA	TRBD1	TRBV5-1	TRBJ1-3	TGCGCCAGCAAAAGGGGACAGGGGTTCGAAAACACCATATATTTT	CASKRGQGFENTIYF
NA	NA	TRBV7-9	TRBJ1-2	TGTGCCAGCAGCCAAGGGACTCCTTCTGGCTACACCTTC	CASSQGTPSGYTF
NA	NA	TRBV28	TRBJ2-7	TGTGCCAGCATTTCCGGGGTTTACGAGCAGTACTTC	CASISGVYEQYF
NA	TRBD2	TRBV5-4	TRBJ2-3	TGTGCCAGCAGCCGACGTAGCGGGAGAGGAGATACGCAGTATTTT	CASSRRSGRGDTQYF
NA	TRBD2	TRBV30	TRBJ2-3	TGTGCCTGGAGACAGACGGGGGGACCAGATACGCAGTATTTT	CAWRQTGGPDTQYF
once	TRBD1	TRBV7-9	TRBJ2-7	TGTGCCAGCAGGGCAACAGGGGGAACCTACGAGCAGTACTTC	CASRATGGTYEQYF
NA	TRBD1	TRBV9	TRBJ1-4	TGTGCCAGCAGCGCCCGACCGGACAGGGTGGATGAAAAACTGTTTTTT	CASSARPDRVDEKLFF
NA	TRBD1	TRBV4-2	TRBJ2-1	TGTGCCAGCAGCCAAGGGGCCGTGCAGGGGGCTTATGAGCAGTTCTTC	CASSQGAVQGAYEQFF
NA	TRBD1	TRBV6-1	TRBJ2-3	TGTGCCAGCAGTGAGGGACAGGTCACAGATACGCAGTATTTT	CASSEGQVTDTQYF
NA	NA	TRBV18	TRBJ1-2	TGTGCCAGCTCACCAGACAAGAACTATGGCTACACCTTC	CASSPDKNYGYTF
few	NA	TRBV19	TRBJ2-7	TGTGCCAGCGCGGGACAGCCGTTTTCCTACGAGCAGTACTTC	CASAGQPFSYEQYF
NA	NA	TRBV13	TRBJ2-2	TGTGCCAGCAGCTTTGGCGGAAACACCGGGGAGCTGTTTTTT	CASSFGGNTGELFF
NA	TRBD2	TRBV2	TRBJ2-2	TGTGCCAGCATGGCGGGAGGGCCCTCCGGGGAGCTGTTTTTT	CASMAGGPSGELFF
NA	NA	TRBV30	TRBJ1-3	TGTGCCTGGAACATGAAGGGGTATGGAAACACCATATATTTT	CAWNMKGYGNTIYF
NA	NA	TRBV27	TRBJ1-2	TGTGCCAGCAGACCGTCTTGGACAGACTATGGCTACACCTTC	CASRPSWTDYGYTF
NA	TRBD2	TRBV10-3	TRBJ2-7	TGTGCCATCAAGAACGGTCTAGCGGGCTCCTACGAGCAGTACTTC	CAIKNGLAGSYEQYF
NA	TRBD1	TRBV27	TRBJ2-7	TGTGCCAGCAGTACCCAGACAGGGACCTACGAGCAGTACTTC	CASSTQTGTYEQYF
NA	NA	TRBV4-2	TRBJ2-7	TGTGCCAGCAGCCAGGTTACCAGGACAGAAACCTACGAGCAGTACTTC	CASSQVTRTETYEQYF
NA	NA	TRBV4-3	TRBJ1-2	TGCGCCAGCAGCCAAGCATGGGGGGGGACATATGGCTACACCTTC	CASSQAWGGTYGYTF
NA	TRBD2	TRBV9	TRBJ2-7	TGTGCCAGCAGCGTAGCGGGGGGAGGGAGGGACGAGCAGTACTTC	CASSVAGGGRDEQYF
few	NA	TRBV27	TRBJ1-6	TGTGCCACAGCAGGGTCCTATAATTCACCCCTCCACTTT	CATAGSYNSPLHF
NA	TRBD1	TRBV9	TRBJ1-2	TGTGCCAGCAGCGTAGCTACCAGGGGGCTAGGTTATGGCTACACCTTC	CASSVATRGLGYGYTF
NA	TRBD1	TRBV18	TRBJ1-1	TGTGCCAGCTCACGGCTAACAGGGGTTGCTGAAGCTTTCTTT	CASSRLTGVAEAFF
NA	NA	TRBV18	TRBJ1-1	TGTGCCAGCTCACCACACAGGGATTATGAAGCTTTCTTT	CASSPHRDYEAFF
once	NA	TRBV30	TRBJ1-4	TGTGCCTGGAGTGTACGGCAGGGGTTGAGCGAAAAACTGTTTTTT	CAWSVRQGLSEKLFF
NA	TRBD2	TRBV28	TRBJ2-2	TGTGCCAGCAGTTCTCCCGGGGAGGGCGTGGGGGAGCTGTTTTTT	CASSSPGEGVGELFF
once	NA	TRBV7-9	TRBJ1-6	TGTGCCAGCAGCTTATCGAGACAGCCAAATTCACCCCTCCACTTT	CASSLSRQPNSPLHF
NA	NA	TRBV29-1	TRBJ2-2	TGCAGCGCCAGTAACACCGGGGAGCTGTTTTTT	CSASNTGELFF
NA	TRBD2	TRBV7-6	TRBJ2-1	TGTGCCAGCAGCTTAAGCGGGAGGGCAAATGAGCAGTTCTTC	CASSLSGRANEQFF
NA	TRBD1	TRBV10-1	TRBJ2-3	TGCGCCAGCAGTGAGTCTTCCGACAGGGGTAACCCAGATACGCAGTATTTT	CASSESSDRGNPDTQYF
NA	NA	TRBV9	TRBJ2-7	TGTGCCAGCAGCAGAACAACAGGGCAAACGCGGGAGCAGTACTTC	CASSRTTGQTREQYF
NA	TRBD1	TRBV19	TRBJ1-1	TGTGCCAGTAGTACCCGACAGGGGAACACTGAAGCTTTCTTT	CASSTRQGNTEAFF
NA	NA	TRBV10-3	TRBJ1-3	TGTGCCATCAGTAAAGGGGACATCCCTTCTTCTGGAAACACCATATATTTT	CAISKGDIPSSGNTIYF
NA	NA	TRBV29-1	TRBJ2-5	TGCAGCGTTGAACTCAGGCAGGGGGGCCGAGAGACCCAGTACTTC	CSVELRQGGRETQYF
NA	TRBD1	TRBV30	TRBJ2-7	TGTGCCTGGACTCGGGACAGGCCCTACGAGCAGTACTTC	CAWTRDRPYEQYF
NA	NA	TRBV4-3	TRBJ2-7	TGCGCCAGCAGCCAAGAGTCGGGACTCAGCTACGAGCAGTACTTC	CASSQESGLSYEQYF
NA	NA	TRBV10-3	TRBJ2-2	TGTGCCACCAGTCAGACAGTTCTCACCGGGGAGCTGTTTTTT	CATSQTVLTGELFF
NA	NA	TRBV19	TRBJ2-2	TGTGCCAGTAGTTCAGGACAGCAATCGGGTGTCCTTCTTAACACCGGGGAGCTGTTTTTT	CASSSGQQSGVLLNTGELFF
NA	TRBD1	TRBV27	TRBJ2-3	TGTGCCAGCAGTTGGGGACAGGATACGCAGTATTTT	CASSWGQDTQYF
NA	NA	TRBV7-2	TRBJ2-2	TGTGCCAGCAGCTTAGCCCTCATCACTTACACCGGGGAGCTGTTTTTT	CASSLALITYTGELFF
NA	TRBD1	TRBV7-9	TRBJ1-2	TGTGCCAGCAGCCCAGGGCAGGGGGCTCACTATGGCTACACCTTC	CASSPGQGAHYGYTF
NA	NA	TRBV27	TRBJ1-1	TGTGCCAGCACCGCCATGGCAGGGAGGACCCTGAGCACTGAAGCTTTCTTT	CASTAMAGRTLSTEAFF
NA	TRBD2	TRBV5-4	TRBJ2-1	TGTGCCAGCAGCTCGGGACTAGCGGTAAATGAGCAGTTCTTC	CASSSGLAVNEQFF
NA	TRBD2	TRBV5-4	TRBJ2-2	TGTGCCAGCAGCCTGCCGACTAGCGGGTCGAACACCGGGGAGCTGTTTTTT	CASSLPTSGSNTGELFF
NA	NA	TRBV27	TRBJ1-2	TGTGCCAGCAGGGGCCTAATGAATTATGGCTACACCTTC	CASRGLMNYGYTF
NA	TRBD2	TRBV6-5	TRBJ2-3	TGTGCCAGTGGACTAGTTGGCGCAGATACGCAGTATTTT	CASGLVGADTQYF
NA	NA	TRBV6-5	TRBJ1-1	TGTGCCAGCAGCCCGGGGTACACTGAAGCTTTCTTT	CASSPGYTEAFF
NA	NA	TRBV28	TRBJ2-3	TGTGCCAGCTCTACTCGGAGGTCCCTCGCGGGATTCACAGATACGCAGTATTTT	CASSTRRSLAGFTDTQYF
NA	NA	TRBV19	TRBJ2-1	TGTGCCAGTAGTGTTGGGAAAGGGAGGACTTCCTACAATGAGCAGTTCTTC	CASSVGKGRTSYNEQFF
NA	NA	TRBV30	TRBJ1-4	TGTGCCTGGAGTGTATTCAGGGGTACTAATGAAAAACTGTTTTTT	CAWSVFRGTNEKLFF
NA	NA	TRBV30	TRBJ1-1	TGTGCCTGGAGTGTACTGGGGCCCGCAGGGTTTAAGACTGAAGCTTTCTTT	CAWSVLGPAGFKTEAFF